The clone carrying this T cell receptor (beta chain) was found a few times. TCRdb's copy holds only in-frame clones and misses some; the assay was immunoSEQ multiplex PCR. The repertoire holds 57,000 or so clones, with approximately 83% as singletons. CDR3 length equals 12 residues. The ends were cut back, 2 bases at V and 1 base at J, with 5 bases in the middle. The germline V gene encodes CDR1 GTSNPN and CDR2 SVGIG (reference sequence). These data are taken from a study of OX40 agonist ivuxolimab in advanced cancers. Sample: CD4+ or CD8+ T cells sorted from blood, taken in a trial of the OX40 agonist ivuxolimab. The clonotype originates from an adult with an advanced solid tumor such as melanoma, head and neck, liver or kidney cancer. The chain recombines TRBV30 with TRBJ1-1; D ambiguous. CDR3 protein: CAWSPENTEAFF. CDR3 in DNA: TGTGCCTGGAGTCCAGAGAACACTGAAGCTTTCTTT.